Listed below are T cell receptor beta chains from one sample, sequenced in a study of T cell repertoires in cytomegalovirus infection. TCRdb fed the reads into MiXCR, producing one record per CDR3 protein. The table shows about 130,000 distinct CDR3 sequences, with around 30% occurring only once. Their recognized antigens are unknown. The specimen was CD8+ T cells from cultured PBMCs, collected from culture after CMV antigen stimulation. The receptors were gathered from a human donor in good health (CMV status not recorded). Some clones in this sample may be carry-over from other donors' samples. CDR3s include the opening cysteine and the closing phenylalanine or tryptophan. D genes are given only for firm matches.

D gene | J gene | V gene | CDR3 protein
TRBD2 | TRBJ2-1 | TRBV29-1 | CSVPETSGGVSYNEQFF
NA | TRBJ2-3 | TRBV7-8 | CASSPETGQTDTQYF
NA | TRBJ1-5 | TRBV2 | CASSQTGFSNQPQHF
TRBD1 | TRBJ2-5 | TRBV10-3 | CAIRVGTGHQETQYF
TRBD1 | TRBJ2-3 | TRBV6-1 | CASSSRDSDGSDTQYF
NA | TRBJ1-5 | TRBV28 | CASTLSGSRASGQPQHF
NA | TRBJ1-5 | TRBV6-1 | CASMSNQPQHF
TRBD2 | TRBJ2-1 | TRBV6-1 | CASSYSQGSFAGGNLNEQFF
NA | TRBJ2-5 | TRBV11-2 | CASSLEGKLAQETQYF
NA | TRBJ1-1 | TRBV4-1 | CASSQEVGEAFF
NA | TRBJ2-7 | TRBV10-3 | CAIRQDYEQYF
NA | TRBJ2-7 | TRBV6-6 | CASSYSSGDGDSYEQYF
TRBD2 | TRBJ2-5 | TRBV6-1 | CASSPIERGYQETQYF
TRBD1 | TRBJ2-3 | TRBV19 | CASSIGTGHTDTQYF
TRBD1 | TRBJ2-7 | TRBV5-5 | CASSLFAGGTYEQYF
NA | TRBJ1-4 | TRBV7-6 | CASSRDIANEKLFF
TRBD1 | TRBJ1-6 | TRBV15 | CATSRGEQGGNSPLHF
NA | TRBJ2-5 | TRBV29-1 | CSVGGRETQYF
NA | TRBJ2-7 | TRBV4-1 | CASSQDQRGNNYEQYF
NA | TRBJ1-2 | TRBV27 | CASSRTGLDYGYTF
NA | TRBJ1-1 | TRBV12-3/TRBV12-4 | CASSLLIEAFF
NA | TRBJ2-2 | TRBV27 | CASSLGGRGTGELFF
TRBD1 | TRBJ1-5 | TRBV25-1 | CASSDTGGINQPQHF
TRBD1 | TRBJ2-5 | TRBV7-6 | CASSSAGLTGIPETQYF
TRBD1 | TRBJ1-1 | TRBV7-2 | CASSQAGWVNRGFQETEAFF
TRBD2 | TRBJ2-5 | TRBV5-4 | CASSRPITSGENQETQYF
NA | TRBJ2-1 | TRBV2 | CASSGAGGNHYNEQFF
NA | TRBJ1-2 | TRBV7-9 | CASSLAPEDYGYTF
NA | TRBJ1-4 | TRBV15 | CATSTRIGGEKLFF
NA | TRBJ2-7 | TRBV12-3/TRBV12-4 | CASRPLTGSYEQYF
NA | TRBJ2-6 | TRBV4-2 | CASSQDLGEANVLTF
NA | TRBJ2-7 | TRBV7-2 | CASSIYRGLNYEQYF
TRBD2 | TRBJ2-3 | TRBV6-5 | CASSHTGVASGDPFTDTQYF
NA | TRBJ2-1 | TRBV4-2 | CASSQDSAGDKQFF
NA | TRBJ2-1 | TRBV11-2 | CASSSGQSSYNEQFF
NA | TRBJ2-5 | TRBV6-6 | CASSYAPGSPLEETQYF
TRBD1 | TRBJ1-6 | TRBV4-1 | CASSQEGGQGFYNSPLHF
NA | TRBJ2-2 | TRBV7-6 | CASSLWPGELFF
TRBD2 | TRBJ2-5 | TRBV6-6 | CASTRTSSWETQYF
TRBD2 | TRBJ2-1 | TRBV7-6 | CASSPIAGETNEQFF
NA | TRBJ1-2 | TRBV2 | CASLIGGVTDYGYTF
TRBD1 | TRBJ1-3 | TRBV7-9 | CASSGRQGFPGNTIYF
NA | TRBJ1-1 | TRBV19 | CASRLTGGNTEAFF
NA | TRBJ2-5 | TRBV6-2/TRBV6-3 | CASSYDLSRLGEETQYF
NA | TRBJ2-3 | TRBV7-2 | CASSLYFLGTSTDTQYF
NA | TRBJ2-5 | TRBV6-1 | CASSEGLSVKETQYF
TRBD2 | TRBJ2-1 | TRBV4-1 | CASSQSGVAGGDEQFF
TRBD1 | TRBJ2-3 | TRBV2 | CASSGQGAIIPDTQYF
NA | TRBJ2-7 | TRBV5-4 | CASSLAPFGGDEQYF